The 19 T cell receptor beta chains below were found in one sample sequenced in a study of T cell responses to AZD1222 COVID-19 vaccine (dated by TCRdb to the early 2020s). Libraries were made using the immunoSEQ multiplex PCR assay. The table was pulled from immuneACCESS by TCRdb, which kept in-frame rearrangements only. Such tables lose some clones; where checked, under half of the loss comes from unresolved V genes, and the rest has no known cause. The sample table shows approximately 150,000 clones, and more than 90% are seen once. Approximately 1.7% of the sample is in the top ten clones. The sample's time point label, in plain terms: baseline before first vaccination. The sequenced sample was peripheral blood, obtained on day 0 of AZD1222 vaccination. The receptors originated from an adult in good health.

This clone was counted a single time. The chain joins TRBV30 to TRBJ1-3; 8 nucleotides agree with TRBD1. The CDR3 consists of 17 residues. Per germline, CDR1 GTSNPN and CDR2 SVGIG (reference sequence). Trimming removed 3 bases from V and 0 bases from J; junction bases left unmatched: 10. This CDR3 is CAWSPRGRPGSGNTIYF. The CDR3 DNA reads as TGTGCCTGGAGCCCCAGGGGGCGCCCCGGCTCTGGAAACACCATATATTTT.

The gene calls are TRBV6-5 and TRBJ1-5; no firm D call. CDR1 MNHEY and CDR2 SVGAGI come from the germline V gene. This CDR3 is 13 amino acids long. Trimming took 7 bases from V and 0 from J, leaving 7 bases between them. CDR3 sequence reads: CASKQDSNQPQHF. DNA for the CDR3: TGTGCCAGCAAGCAGGATAGCAATCAGCCCCAGCATTTT.

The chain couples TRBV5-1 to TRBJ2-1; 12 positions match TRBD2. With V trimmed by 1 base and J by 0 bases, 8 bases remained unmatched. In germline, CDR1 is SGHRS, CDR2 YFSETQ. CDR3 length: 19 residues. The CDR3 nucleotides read TGCGCCAGCAGCTTGAGTGGGACTAGCGGGCGCAGCTCCTACAATGAGCAGTTCTTC. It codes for CASSLSGTSGRSSYNEQFF.

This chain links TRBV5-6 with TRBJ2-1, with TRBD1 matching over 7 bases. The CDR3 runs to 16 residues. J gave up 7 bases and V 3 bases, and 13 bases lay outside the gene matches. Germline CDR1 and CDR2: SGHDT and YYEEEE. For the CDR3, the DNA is TGTGCCAGCAGCTCATACAGGGGCTGGGTCTTGAATGAGCAGTTCTTC. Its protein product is CASSSYRGWVLNEQFF.

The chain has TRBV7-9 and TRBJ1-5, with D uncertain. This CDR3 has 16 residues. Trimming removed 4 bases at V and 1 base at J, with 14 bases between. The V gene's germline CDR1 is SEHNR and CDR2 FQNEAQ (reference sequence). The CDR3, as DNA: TGTGCCAGCAGCTCCACACGGGGTCGGAGCAATCAGCCCCAGCATTTT. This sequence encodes CASSSTRGRSNQPQHF.

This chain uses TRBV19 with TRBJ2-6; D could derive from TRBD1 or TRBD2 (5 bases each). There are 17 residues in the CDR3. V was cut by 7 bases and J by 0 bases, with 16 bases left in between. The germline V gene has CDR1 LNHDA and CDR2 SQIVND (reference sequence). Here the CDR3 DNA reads TGTGCCAGTACAATCGGGGCACAAATCTCTGGGGCCAACGTCCTGACTTTC. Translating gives CASTIGAQISGANVLTF.

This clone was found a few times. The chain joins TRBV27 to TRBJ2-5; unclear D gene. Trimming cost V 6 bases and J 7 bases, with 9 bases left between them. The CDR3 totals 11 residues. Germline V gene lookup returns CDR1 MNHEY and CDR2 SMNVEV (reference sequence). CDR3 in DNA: TGTGCCAGCAGCCAGCACGGGACCCAGTACTTC. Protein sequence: CASSQHGTQYF.

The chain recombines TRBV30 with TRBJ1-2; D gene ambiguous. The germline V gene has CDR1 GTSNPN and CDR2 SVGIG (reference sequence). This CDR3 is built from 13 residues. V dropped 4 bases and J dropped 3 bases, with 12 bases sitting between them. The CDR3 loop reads CAWKTSGYYGYTF. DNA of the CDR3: TGTGCCTGGAAGACGTCAGGATACTATGGCTACACCTTC.

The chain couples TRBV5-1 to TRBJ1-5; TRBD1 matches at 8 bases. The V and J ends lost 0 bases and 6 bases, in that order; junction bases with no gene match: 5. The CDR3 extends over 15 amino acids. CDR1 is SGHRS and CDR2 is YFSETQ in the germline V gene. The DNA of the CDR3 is TGCGCCAGCAGCTTGGAGGCAGGGGGCGGTCAGCCCCAGCATTTT. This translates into CASSLEAGGGQPQHF.

The CDR3 protein is CASSPGTGSGYGNQPQHF. CDR3 DNA: TGCGCCAGCAGCCCGGGGACAGGATCGGGCTACGGCAATCAGCCCCAGCATTTT. This sequence joins TRBV4-1 and TRBJ1-5; 8 positions agree with TRBD1. There are 18 residues in the CDR3. The germline gives CDR1 MGHRA, CDR2 YSYEKL. Unmatched junction bases numbered 13, after V lost 4 bases and J lost 2 bases.

CDR3 amino acids: CASSWTANTEAFF. Written as DNA, the CDR3 is TGCGCCAGCAGCTGGACAGCGAACACTGAAGCTTTCTTT. The chain is built from TRBV5-1 and TRBJ1-1; D may be TRBD1 (6 bases). V lost 3 bases and J lost 1, with 7 bases in between. CDR1 and CDR2 (germline): SGHRS, YFSETQ. The CDR3 has 13 amino acids.

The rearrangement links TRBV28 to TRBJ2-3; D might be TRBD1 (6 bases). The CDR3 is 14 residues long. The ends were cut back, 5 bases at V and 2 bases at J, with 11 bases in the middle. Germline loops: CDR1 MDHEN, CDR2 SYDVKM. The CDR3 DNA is TGTGCCAGCAGTACGAACAGGGACACAGATACGCAGTATTTT. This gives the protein CASSTNRDTDTQYF.

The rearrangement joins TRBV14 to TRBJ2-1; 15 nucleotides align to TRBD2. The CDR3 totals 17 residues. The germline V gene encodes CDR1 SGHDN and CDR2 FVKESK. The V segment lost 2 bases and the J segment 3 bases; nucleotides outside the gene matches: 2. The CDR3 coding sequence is TGTGCCAGCAGCCAACGGACTAGCGGGAGGGACTACAATGAGCAGTTCTTC. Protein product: CASSQRTSGRDYNEQFF.

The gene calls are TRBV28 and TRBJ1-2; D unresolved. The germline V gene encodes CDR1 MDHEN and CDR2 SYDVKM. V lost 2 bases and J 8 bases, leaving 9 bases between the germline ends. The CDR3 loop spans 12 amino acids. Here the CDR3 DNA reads TGTGCCAGCAGTTTAAGGGCCATGGGCTACACCTTC. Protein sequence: CASSLRAMGYTF.

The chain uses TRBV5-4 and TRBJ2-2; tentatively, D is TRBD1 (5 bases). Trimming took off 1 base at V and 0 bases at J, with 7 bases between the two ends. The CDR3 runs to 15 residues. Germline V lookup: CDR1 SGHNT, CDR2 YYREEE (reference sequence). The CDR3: CASSLMGPNTGELFF. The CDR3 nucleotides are TGTGCCAGCAGCTTGATGGGGCCGAACACCGGGGAGCTGTTTTTT.

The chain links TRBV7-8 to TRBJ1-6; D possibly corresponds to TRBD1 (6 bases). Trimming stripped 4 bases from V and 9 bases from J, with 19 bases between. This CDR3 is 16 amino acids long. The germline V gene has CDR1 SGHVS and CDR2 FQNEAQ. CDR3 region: CASSSRRDIGTSPLHF. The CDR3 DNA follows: TGTGCCAGCAGCTCGAGGAGGGACATAGGGACTTCACCCCTCCACTTT.

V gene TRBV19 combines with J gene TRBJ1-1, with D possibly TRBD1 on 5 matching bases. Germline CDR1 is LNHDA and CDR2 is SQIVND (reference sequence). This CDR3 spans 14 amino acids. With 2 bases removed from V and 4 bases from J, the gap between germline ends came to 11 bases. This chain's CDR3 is CASSIRPGITEAFF. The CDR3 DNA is TGTGCCAGTAGTATAAGGCCAGGGATCACTGAAGCTTTCTTT.

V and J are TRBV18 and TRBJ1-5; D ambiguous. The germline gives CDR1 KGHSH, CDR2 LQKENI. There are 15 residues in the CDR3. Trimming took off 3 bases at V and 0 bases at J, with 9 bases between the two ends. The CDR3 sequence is CASSPDLTSNQPQHF. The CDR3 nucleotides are TGTGCCAGCTCACCGGACCTGACTAGCAATCAGCCCCAGCATTTT.

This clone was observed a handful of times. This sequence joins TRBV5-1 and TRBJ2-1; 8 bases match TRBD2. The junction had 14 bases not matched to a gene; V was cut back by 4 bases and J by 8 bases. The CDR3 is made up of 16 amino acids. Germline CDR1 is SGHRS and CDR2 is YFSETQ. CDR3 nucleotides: TGCGCCAGCAGCCTCACCGGACTAGCCAATTTCGATGAGCAGTTCTTC. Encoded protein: CASSLTGLANFDEQFF.